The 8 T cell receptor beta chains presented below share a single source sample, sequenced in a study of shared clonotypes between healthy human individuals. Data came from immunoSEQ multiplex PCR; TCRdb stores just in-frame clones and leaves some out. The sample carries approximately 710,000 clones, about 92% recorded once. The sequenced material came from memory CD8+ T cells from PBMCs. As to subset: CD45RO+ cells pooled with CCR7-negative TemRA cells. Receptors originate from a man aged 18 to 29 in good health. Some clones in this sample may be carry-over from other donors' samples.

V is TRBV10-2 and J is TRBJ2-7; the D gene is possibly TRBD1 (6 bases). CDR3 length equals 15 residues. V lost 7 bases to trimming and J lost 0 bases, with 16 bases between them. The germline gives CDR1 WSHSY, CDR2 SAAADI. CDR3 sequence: CASTPVMGASYEQYF. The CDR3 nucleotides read TGCGCCAGCACCCCCGTAATGGGGGCCTCCTACGAGCAGTACTTC.

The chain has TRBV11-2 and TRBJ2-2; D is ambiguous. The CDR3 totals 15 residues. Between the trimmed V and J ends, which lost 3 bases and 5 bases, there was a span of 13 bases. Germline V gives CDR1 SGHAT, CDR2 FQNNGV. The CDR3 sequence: CASSFSGGLTGELFF. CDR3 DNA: TGTGCCAGCAGCTTTTCCGGCGGATTGACCGGGGAGCTGTTTTTT.

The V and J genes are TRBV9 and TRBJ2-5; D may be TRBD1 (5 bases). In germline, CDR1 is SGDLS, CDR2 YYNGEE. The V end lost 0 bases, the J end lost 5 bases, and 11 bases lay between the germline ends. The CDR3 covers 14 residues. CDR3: CASSVGQRFETQYF. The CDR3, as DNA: TGTGCCAGCAGCGTAGGACAGAGGTTCGAGACCCAGTACTTC.

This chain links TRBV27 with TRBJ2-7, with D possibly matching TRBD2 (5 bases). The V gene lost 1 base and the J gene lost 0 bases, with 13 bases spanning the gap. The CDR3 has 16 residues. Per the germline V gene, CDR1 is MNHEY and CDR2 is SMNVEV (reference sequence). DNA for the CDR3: TGTGCCAGCAGTTTATTACCTAGCTCCTACTCCTACGAGCAGTACTTC. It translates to CASSLLPSSYSYEQYF.

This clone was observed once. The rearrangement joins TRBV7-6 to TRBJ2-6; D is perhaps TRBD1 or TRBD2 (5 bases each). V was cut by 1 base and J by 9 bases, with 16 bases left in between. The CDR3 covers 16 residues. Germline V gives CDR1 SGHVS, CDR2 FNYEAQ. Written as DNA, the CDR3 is TGTGCCAGCAGCTTAGAGACAAGGGGACCGGTCAACGTCCTGACTTTC. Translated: CASSLETRGPVNVLTF.

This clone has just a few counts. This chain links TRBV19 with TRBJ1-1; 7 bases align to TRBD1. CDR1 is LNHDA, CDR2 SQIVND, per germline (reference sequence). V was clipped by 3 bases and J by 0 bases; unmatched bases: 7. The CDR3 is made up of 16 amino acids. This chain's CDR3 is CASSILSRGMNTEAFF. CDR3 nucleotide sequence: TGTGCCAGTAGTATTCTCAGCAGGGGGATGAACACTGAAGCTTTCTTT.

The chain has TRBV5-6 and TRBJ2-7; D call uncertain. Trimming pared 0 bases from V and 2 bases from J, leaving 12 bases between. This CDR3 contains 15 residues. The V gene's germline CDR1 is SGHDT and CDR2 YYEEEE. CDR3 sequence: CASSLASSRTYEQYF. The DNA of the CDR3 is TGTGCCAGCAGCTTGGCCAGTTCGAGGACCTACGAGCAGTACTTC.

The CDR3 region has the DNA TGTGCCAGCAGCAAACCTGGCACAGATACGCAGTATTTT. Translated: CASSKPGTDTQYF. The V gene is TRBV7-8, the J gene TRBJ2-3; unclear D gene. V was trimmed by 5 bases and J by 1 base, leaving 7 bases between them. The CDR3 length is 13 residues. Germline assignment: CDR1 SGHVS and CDR2 FQNEAQ.